The 21 T cell receptor beta chains listed next were all sequenced from one sample in a study of CD8 T cells in ankylosing spondylitis. TCRdb re-derived calls from the 5' RACE reads in MiXCR, one entry per CDR3 protein. The repertoire has 250,000 or so distinct CDR3 sequences, 8% to 11% of them found once; the top ten carry 2.6%. Material: blood, either unsorted or a sorted T cell fraction (not recorded which). The source of these receptors is a male donor with ankylosing spondylitis or in good health (not recorded which).

This clonotype was seen repeatedly, ten times or more. The chain uses TRBV12-3 or TRBV12-4 and TRBJ2-7; D is possibly TRBD1 or TRBD2 (6 bases each). V was cut by 2 bases and J by 2 bases, with 16 bases left in between. CDR3 length equals 16 residues. CDR3 sequence reads: CASSLPRARGAYEQYF. The CDR3 DNA sequence: TGTGCCAGCAGTTTACCCCGGGCGAGGGGGGCCTACGAGCAGTACTTC.

This clonotype was counted many times. The genes are TRBV5-1 and TRBJ2-1; D not resolved. Trimming removed 10 bases at V and 0 bases at J, with 14 bases between. CDR3 length equals 14 residues. In germline, CDR1 is SGHRS, CDR2 YFSETQ. The CDR3, as DNA: TGCGCCTCGAACCTGGACCCCTCCTACAATGAGCAGTTCTTC. Its translation: CASNLDPSYNEQFF.

This clonotype was counted between two and nine times. The chain has TRBV29-1 and TRBJ1-3, with 9 bases fitting TRBD1. The ends lost 6 bases at V and 1 base at J; junction bases unmatched: 13. This CDR3 contains 17 residues. Germline-derived CDR1 and CDR2 are SQVTM and ANQGSEA. CDR3 residues: CSVGPSTGGASGNTIYF. The CDR3 coding sequence is TGCAGCGTAGGTCCCTCCACAGGGGGCGCTTCTGGAAACACCATATATTTT.

This clonotype was seen many times. V and J are TRBV6-1 and TRBJ1-2; tentatively, D is TRBD1 (5 bases). CDR1 is MNHNS, CDR2 SASEGT, per germline. CDR3 length: 15 residues. V was shortened by 3 bases and J by 4 bases, with 15 bases between the two germline ends. CDR3 nucleotides: TGTGCCAGCAGTGAGAGGGGAGGGGTGGCCTATGGCTACACCTTC. Amino acid sequence: CASSERGGVAYGYTF.

The V call is TRBV21-1, the J call TRBJ2-4; the table names TRBD1, a call not compared with the DNA. TRBV21-1 is designated a pseudogene. This CDR3 comprises 19 residues. The CDR3 sequence: CASSAPVEACRRPKNIQYF. The CDR3 DNA reads TGTGCCAGCAGCGCCCCGGTGGAGGCCTGCCGACGACCAAAAAACATTCAGTACTTC.

This chain's CDR3 is CASSSRVGSTYEQYF. The CDR3 coding sequence is TGTGCCAGCAGTTCCCGGGTAGGATCTACCTACGAGCAGTACTTC. The chain recombines TRBV28 with TRBJ2-7; D gene uncertain. The CDR3 consists of 15 residues. Per the germline V gene, CDR1 is MDHEN and CDR2 is SYDVKM. Trimming took off 4 bases at V and 2 bases at J, with 15 bases between the two ends.

The chain links TRBV6-1 to TRBJ2-3, with TRBD2 matching 9 bases. The length of the CDR3 is 16 residues. V shed 2 bases, J shed 0 bases, and the junction held 3 bases outside the gene matches. The germline CDR1 and CDR2 sequences are MNHNS and SASEGT. This CDR3 reads CASSERLAGSTDTQYF. CDR3 coding DNA: TGTGCCAGCAGTGAACGCCTAGCGGGGAGCACAGATACGCAGTATTTT.

Ten or more counts support this clonotype. V is TRBV20-1 and J is TRBJ2-5; D gene unclear. V shed 5 bases and J shed 2 bases, with 15 bases lying between them. This CDR3 spans 14 amino acids. Germline V gives CDR1 DFQATT, CDR2 SNEGSKA (reference sequence). The DNA of the CDR3 is TGCAGTGCTCGTCACCACCAGGCTCAAGAGACCCAGTACTTC. This translates into CSARHHQAQETQYF.

This clonotype was observed many times. The chain joins TRBV2 to TRBJ1-1, with D unresolved. The V gene lost 2 bases and the J gene lost 2 bases, with 9 bases spanning the gap. The CDR3 is 14 amino acids. Germline CDR1 and CDR2: SNHLY and FYNNEI. The CDR3 protein is CASSELQPNTEAFF. CDR3 coding DNA: TGTGCCAGCAGTGAATTACAGCCTAACACTGAAGCTTTCTTT. The whole variable domain, filled in from reference TRBV2 and TRBJ1-1, reads EPEVTQTPSHQVTQMGQEVILRCVPISNHLYFYWYRQILGQKVEFLVSFYNNEISEKSEIFDDQFSVERPDGSNFTLKIRSTKLEDSAMYFCASSELQPNTEAFFGQGTRLTVV.

The rearrangement links TRBV5-1 to TRBJ2-7, with TRBD1 matching over 10 bases. This CDR3 is built from 16 residues. With 2 bases clipped from V and 2 bases from J, the junction kept 7 bases outside the gene matches. Germline V gives CDR1 SGHRS, CDR2 YFSETQ. The CDR3 region is CASSFTGTGETYEQYF. The CDR3 nucleotides are TGCGCCAGCAGCTTCACCGGGACAGGGGAGACCTACGAGCAGTACTTC.

The table lists this clonotype with a few counts. The chain couples TRBV14 to TRBJ1-1; possibly TRBD1 for D (5 bases). CDR1 SGHDN and CDR2 FVKESK come from the germline V gene. V lost 4 bases and J 4 bases, leaving 10 bases between the germline ends. The CDR3 is made up of 13 amino acids. The CDR3: CASSPLGGTEAFF. CDR3 sequence (DNA): TGTGCCAGCAGCCCGCTCGGGGGCACTGAAGCTTTCTTT.

This clonotype was counted at least ten times. Here the CDR3 reads CASSVGPGGGRWNNEQFF. The CDR3, as DNA: TGTGCCAGCAGCGTAGGACCCGGGGGGGGCCGATGGAACAATGAGCAGTTCTTC. The chain links TRBV9 to TRBJ2-1; 8 bases map to TRBD2. The CDR3 is 18 residues long. J gave up 5 bases and V 0 bases, and 13 bases lay outside the gene matches. In germline, CDR1 is SGDLS, CDR2 YYNGEE.

This clonotype was recorded at least ten times. The rearrangement uses TRBV10-3 and TRBJ1-1; tentative D call: TRBD1 (5 bases). This CDR3 spans 13 amino acids. CDR1 and CDR2 (germline): ENHRY, SYGVKD. V dropped 6 bases and J dropped 3 bases, with 11 bases sitting between them. CDR3 in DNA: TGTGCCATCAGCCTACGAGGGGACACTGAAGCTTTCTTT. Its protein product is CAISLRGDTEAFF.

In this sample, this clonotype turned up many times. The gene calls are TRBV30 and TRBJ1-2, with 7 bases aligning to TRBD1. This CDR3 has 12 residues. V lost 2 bases to trimming and J lost 14 bases; unmatched junction nucleotides: 11. Germline-derived CDR1 and CDR2 are GTSNPN and SVGIG (reference sequence). The CDR3: CAWSTRQGMRTF. CDR3 bases: TGTGCCTGGAGTACTCGACAGGGAATGCGGACCTTC. Full variable domain (remainder filled in from reference TRBV30 and TRBJ1-2): SQTIHQWPATLVQPVGSPLSLECTVEGTSNPNLYWYRQAAGRGLQLLFYSVGIGQISSEVPQNLSASRPQDRQFILSSKKLLLSDSGFYLCAWSTRQGMRTFGSGTRLTVV.

This clonotype was picked up a small number of times. This chain connects TRBV7-2 to TRBJ1-2; D unclear. Between the trimmed V and J ends, which lost 2 bases and 7 bases, there was a span of 11 bases. CDR3 size: 13 residues. The germline gives CDR1 SGHTA, CDR2 FQGNSA. This CDR3 is CASSLHGQTGYTF. The CDR3 DNA sequence: TGTGCCAGCAGCTTACACGGTCAAACTGGCTACACCTTC. Based on the CDR3 plus reference TRBV7-2 and TRBJ1-2, the full variable domain is GAGVSQSPSNKVTEKGKDVELRCDPISGHTALYWYRQSLGQGLEFLIYFQGNSAPDKSGLPSDRFSAERTGGSVSTLTIQRTQQEDSAVYLCASSLHGQTGYTFGSGTRLTVV.

Concerning this clonotype itself: One end of the junction does not line up with germline, which may come from a read error. This chain joins TRBV6-1 and TRBJ1-1, with a tentative D call TRBD1 (5 bases). Looked up from germline, CDR1 is MNHNS and CDR2 is SASEGT. The CDR3 totals 15 residues. Written as DNA, the CDR3 is TGTCCCAGCAGTGATCCGGGACTGGGTTGGACTGAAGCTTTCTTT. As protein: CPSSDPGLGWTEAFF.

The V and J genes are TRBV7-6 and TRBJ1-3, with 9 bases that match TRBD1. Per germline, CDR1 SGHVS and CDR2 FNYEAQ. CDR3 length: 18 amino acids. The trim removed 4 bases at V and 2 bases at J, leaving 12 bases unmatched. The CDR3 region is CASSSRTGADLAGNTIYF. The DNA of the CDR3 is TGTGCCAGCAGCTCCCGGACAGGGGCGGACTTGGCTGGAAACACCATATATTTT.

This clonotype has a handful of counts. The chain uses TRBV5-1 and TRBJ2-1; 9 bases line up with TRBD1. This CDR3 comprises 14 residues. With 4 bases clipped from V and 4 bases from J, the junction kept 3 bases outside the gene matches. Germline values: CDR1 SGHRS, CDR2 YFSETQ. The CDR3 DNA sequence: TGCGCCAGCAGCCAGGACAGGGGATACAATGAGCAGTTCTTC. Protein product: CASSQDRGYNEQFF.

The chain employs TRBV5-6 and TRBJ1-1; D uncertain. The germline V gene has CDR1 SGHDT and CDR2 YYEEEE. Trimming pared 3 bases from V and 3 bases from J, leaving 15 bases between. The CDR3 runs to 15 residues. CDR3 amino acids: CASSSRTPADTEAFF. The CDR3 nucleotides read TGTGCCAGCAGCTCACGCACCCCGGCGGACACTGAAGCTTTCTTT.

This clonotype was seen many times. The genes are TRBV7-9 and TRBJ2-1; TRBD1 matches 7 bases. V was pared by 4 bases and J by 10 bases, with 4 bases of the junction left unmatched. Germline assignment: CDR1 SEHNR and CDR2 FQNEAQ (reference sequence). The CDR3 has 12 amino acids. This CDR3 is CASSSPGGEQFF. In DNA, the CDR3 is TGTGCCAGCAGCTCCCCAGGGGGAGAGCAGTTCTTC.

This clonotype was seen many times. The chain combines TRBV12-3 or TRBV12-4 with TRBJ2-6, with a weak D call TRBD1 (5 bases). The V end lost 1 base, the J end lost 0 bases, and 13 bases lay between the germline ends. The CDR3 consists of 18 residues. CDR3 protein: CASSLDTGYLSGANVLTF. The CDR3, as DNA: TGTGCCAGCAGTTTAGATACAGGATACCTCTCTGGGGCCAACGTCCTGACTTTC.